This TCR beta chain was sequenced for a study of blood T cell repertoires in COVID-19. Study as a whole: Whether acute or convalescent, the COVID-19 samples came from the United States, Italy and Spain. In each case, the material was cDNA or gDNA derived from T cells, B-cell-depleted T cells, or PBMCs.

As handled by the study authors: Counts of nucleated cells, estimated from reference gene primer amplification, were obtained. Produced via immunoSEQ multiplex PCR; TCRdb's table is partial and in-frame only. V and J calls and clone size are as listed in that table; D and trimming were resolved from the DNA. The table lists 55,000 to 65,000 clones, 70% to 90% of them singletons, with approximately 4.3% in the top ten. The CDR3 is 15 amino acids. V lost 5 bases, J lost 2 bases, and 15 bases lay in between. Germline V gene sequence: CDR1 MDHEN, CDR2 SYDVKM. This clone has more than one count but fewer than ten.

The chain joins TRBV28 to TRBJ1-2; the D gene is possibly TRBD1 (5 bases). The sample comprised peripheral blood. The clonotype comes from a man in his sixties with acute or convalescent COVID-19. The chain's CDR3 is CASSLEQVVNYGYTF. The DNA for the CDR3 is TGTGCCAGCAGTCTAGAACAGGTGGTAAACTATGGCTACACCTTC.